These T cell receptor beta chains were read from a single sample in a study of OX40 agonist ivuxolimab in advanced cancers. Clones were sequenced by immunoSEQ multiplex PCR, and TCRdb holds only the in-frame ones, with some missing. This sample has about 59,000 clones, with 90% to 95% found just once. Material: CD4+ or CD8+ T cells sorted from blood, obtained in a trial of the OX40 agonist ivuxolimab. The source is an adult with an advanced solid tumor such as melanoma, head and neck, liver or kidney cancer. Both conserved end residues are part of each CDR3. The order of the fields is clone size, J gene, D gene, V gene, CDR3 DNA, CDR3 protein. D genes are given only for firm matches. Some rows mark clone size as missing; the rest say once, few, many or name a class of expanded clone.

>NA|TRBJ2-6|TRBD2|TRBV9
TGTGCCAGCAGCGTCGATCTAGCGGGAGGGCCATATATTCTGACCCCTGGGGCCAACGTCCTGACTTTC
CASSVDLAGGPYILTPGANVLTF
>NA|TRBJ2-7|TRBD2|TRBV7-2
TGTGCCAGCAGCTTAGTAGGAGCGGGAGGCTCCTACGAGCAGTACTTC
CASSLVGAGGSYEQYF
>NA|TRBJ2-1|NA|TRBV7-9
TGTGCCATTGCCGGACTACAGTTCTTC
CAIAGLQFF
>NA|TRBJ2-1|NA|TRBV6-5
TGTGCCAGCAGTTACTCGCGGGTACATGAGCAGTTCTTC
CASSYSRVHEQFF
>NA|TRBJ2-1|NA|TRBV19
TGTGCCAGTAGTATAGGGATAGGGTTTACGGGGGTTAGTGAGCAGTTCTTC
CASSIGIGFTGVSEQFF
>NA|TRBJ2-5|NA|TRBV9
TGTGCCAGCAGCGTAGGGCTCAAAGGGGGTTTGCAAGAGACCCAGTACTTC
CASSVGLKGGLQETQYF
>NA|TRBJ2-7|TRBD2|TRBV7-8
TGTGCCAGCAGCCCCCGGGGGGGCTACGAGCAGTACTTC
CASSPRGGYEQYF
>NA|TRBJ2-5|TRBD2|TRBV27
TGTGCCAGCAGTCCCGGGACTAGCGGGAGGGCCGTTAAAGAGACCCAGTACTTC
CASSPGTSGRAVKETQYF
>NA|TRBJ2-1|NA|TRBV6-1
TGTGCCAGCAGTGAGGTAGGGCCGGGAGTCTTCCATGAGCAGTTCTTC
CASSEVGPGVFHEQFF
>few|TRBJ1-1|NA|TRBV2
TGTGCCAGCAGTGGACCGGGCACTGAAGCTTTCTTT
CASSGPGTEAFF
>NA|TRBJ2-3|TRBD2|TRBV27
TGTGCCAGCAGTCTCATAGCGGGGATGGGCACAGATACGCAGTATTTT
CASSLIAGMGTDTQYF
>NA|TRBJ2-7|NA|TRBV27
TGTGCCAGCAGTACAGGGTACAACGAGCAGTACTTC
CASSTGYNEQYF
>NA|TRBJ2-2|TRBD2|TRBV6-1
TGTGCCAGCAGCGACGGGAGGACCGGGGAGCTGTTTTTT
CASSDGRTGELFF
>NA|TRBJ1-2|NA|TRBV4-3
TGCGCCAGCAGCCAAGAAAGGGCCTCTAGGTATGGCTACACCTTC
CASSQERASRYGYTF
>NA|TRBJ1-1|NA|TRBV29-1
TGCAGCGTTGGTGGGGTTAGGGGGGACACTGAAGCTTTCTTT
CSVGGVRGDTEAFF
>NA|TRBJ2-2|NA|TRBV27
TGTGCCAGCAGTTTCGGCGGAGGGACCGGGGAGCTGTTTTTT
CASSFGGGTGELFF
>NA|TRBJ2-1|TRBD2|TRBV4-2
TGTGCCAGCAGCTATAGTACCGGGACTAGCGGGGCTTACAATGAGCAGTTCTTC
CASSYSTGTSGAYNEQFF
>NA|TRBJ1-2|NA|TRBV5-1
TGCGCCAGCAGCTTGGGGCAGGGGATCGATGGCTACACCTTC
CASSLGQGIDGYTF
>NA|TRBJ2-5|NA|TRBV4-2
TGTGCCAGCAGCCAGGGTGGGGAGGTTGAGACCCAGTACTTC
CASSQGGEVETQYF
>NA|TRBJ1-4|TRBD1|TRBV7-3
TGTGCCAGCGGGACAGGAACAACTAATGAAAAACTGTTTTTT
CASGTGTTNEKLFF
>NA|TRBJ2-7|TRBD2|TRBV2
TGTGCCAGCATGGGGGGGGGACCCGAGCAGTACTTC
CASMGGGPEQYF
>NA|TRBJ2-7|NA|TRBV6-1
TGTGCCAGCAGAGTGAGGGGGGGGATCGAGCAGTACTTC
CASRVRGGIEQYF
>NA|TRBJ2-2|NA|TRBV7-9
TGTGCCAGAGAAAGGATAATGAACACCGGGGAGCTGTTTTTT
CARERIMNTGELFF
>NA|TRBJ2-1|TRBD2|TRBV25-1
TGTGCCACCTTATTCGGGACTAGCGGTTACAATGAGCAGTTCTTC
CATLFGTSGYNEQFF
>NA|TRBJ2-7|NA|TRBV11-3
TGTGCCACCTCCGCTACGGGCGGCGGAGAGCAGTACTTC
CATSATGGGEQYF
>NA|TRBJ2-1|NA|TRBV7-3
TGTGCCAGCAGCTTCGTGCGGTCCTCACGCAATGAGCAGTTCTTC
CASSFVRSSRNEQFF
>NA|TRBJ1-2|TRBD1|TRBV9
TGTGCCAGCAATACCCCAGGGGGCTATGGCCACACCTTC
CASNTPGGYGHTF
>NA|TRBJ1-3|NA|TRBV30
TGTGCCTGGAGTGTAGGCGTAGGGGCTGGAAACACCATATATTTT
CAWSVGVGAGNTIYF
>NA|TRBJ2-1|TRBD2|TRBV18
TGTGCCAGCTCCCTGGGACTAGCGGGAAGGATTTACAATGAGCAGTTCTTC
CASSLGLAGRIYNEQFF
>NA|TRBJ2-7|TRBD1|TRBV7-9
TGTGCCAGCAGCTCAGGGGGAACCTACGAGCAGTACTTC
CASSSGGTYEQYF
>NA|TRBJ1-1|TRBD1|TRBV7-9
TGTGCCAGCCGACAGGGCCGGAACACTGAAGCTTTCTTT
CASRQGRNTEAFF
>NA|TRBJ2-1|TRBD2|TRBV6-1
TGTGCCAGCAGTGAAGATGGACTAGCGGCCGGCTCCTACAATGAGCAGTTCTTC
CASSEDGLAAGSYNEQFF
>NA|TRBJ2-3|TRBD1|TRBV28
TGTGCCAGCAGCAGGGACAGGGGGCCCCTTCTAATCCGCACAGATACGCAGTATTTT
CASSRDRGPLLIRTDTQYF